The sample holds many counts of the clone carrying this TCR beta chain. Its antigen is unidentified. The data derive from a study of beta chain features in type 1 diabetes. V was cut by 6 bases and J by 4 bases, with 19 bases left in between. The length of the CDR3 is 16 residues. Germline CDR1 reads KGHSH; CDR2 reads LQKENI. The sequenced template was cDNA made from the entire isolated RNA. TCRdb's copy holds only in-frame clones and misses some; the assay was immunoSEQ multiplex PCR. The table shows around 300,000 clones, with around 7.3% occurring only once. Study observations and caveats: There were fewer insertions and more deletions at the VDJ junctions of type 1 diabetes patients. A moderate, significant TCRB CDR3 shortening appeared in type 1 diabetes across four CD4+ subsets.

This clonotype was sampled from a woman younger than 30 in good health. The chain combines TRBV18 with TRBJ1-3, with D hard to call. The sample consisted of central memory CD4+ T cells from blood. The CDR3 DNA reads TGTGCCAGCTCTCGTGAAGTGACCGGGCGGGGAAACACCATATATTTT. This translates into CASSREVTGRGNTIYF.